This T cell receptor beta chain is from a study of T-cell reconstitution after alpha-beta-depleted transplantation in children. This clonotype showed up just a few times. This CDR3 is built from 15 residues. CDR1 is SQVTM and CDR2 is ANQGSEA in the germline V gene. Trimming stripped 4 bases from V and 0 bases from J, with 14 bases between. Preparation of the TCRbeta library involved a method that used unique molecular identifiers. TCRdb reprocessed the PCR reads via MiXCR and lists one record per CDR3 protein. The table includes 550,000 to 800,000 distinct CDR3 sequences, around 13% detected once. The sample in question was PBMCs, obtained before TCRalphabeta/CD19-depleted stem cell transplant. The chain has TRBV29-1 and TRBJ2-3; no firm D call. The clonotype was recovered from a girl aged 2 to 10 with congenital amegakaryocytic thrombocytopenia, due to receive a stem cell transplant. The CDR3 sequence: CSVVKGSTSTDTQYF. DNA of the CDR3: TGCAGCGTTGTTAAGGGCTCTACTAGCACAGATACGCAGTATTTT.